This T cell receptor beta chain was sequenced in a study of T cell repertoires in cytomegalovirus infection. Looking at the study overall: Selection of CMV epitopes for the study included recently identified HLA-C-restricted and well-studied HLA-B-restricted ones. It can be stated that public TCR beta signatures indicated CMV infection as well as a matching HLA type. Study conclusions and caveats: It was HLA-C-restricted CMV-specific TCR beta clonotypes that dominated the response ex vivo. Based on cumulative public TCR beta family frequency, carriers of CMV plus the relevant HLA were identified.

As for this clonotype: Antigen unknown.

The CDR3 length is 15 residues. The V end was cut by 1 base, the J end by 7 bases, with 14 bases between. CDR1 is MGHRA and CDR2 is YSYEKL in the germline V gene. One entry per CDR3 protein results from TCRdb running MiXCR on the reads. This table holds a few hundred thousand distinct CDR3 sequences, about 25% found once. The V call is TRBV4-1, the J call TRBJ2-1; maybe TRBD2 (5 bases). The receptor's source is a human donor in good health (CMV status not recorded). Some clones in this sample may be carry-over from other donors' samples. The sequences come from cultured PBMCs, collected from culture after CMV antigen stimulation. In nucleotides, the CDR3 is TGCGCCAGCAGCCAAGTGGATATAAGGAGGAATGAGCAGTTCTTC. Translation gives CASSQVDIRRNEQFF.